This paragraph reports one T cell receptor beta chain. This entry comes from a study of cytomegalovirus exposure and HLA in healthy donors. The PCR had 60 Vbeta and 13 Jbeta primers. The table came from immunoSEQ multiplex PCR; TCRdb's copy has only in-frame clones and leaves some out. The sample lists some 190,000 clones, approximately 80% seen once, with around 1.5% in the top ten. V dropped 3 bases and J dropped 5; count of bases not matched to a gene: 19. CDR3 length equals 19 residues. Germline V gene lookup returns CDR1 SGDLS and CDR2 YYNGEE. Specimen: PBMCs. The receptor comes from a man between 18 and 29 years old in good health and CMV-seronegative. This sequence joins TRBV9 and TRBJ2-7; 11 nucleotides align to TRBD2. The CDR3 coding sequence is TGTGCCAGCAGCGCCTCCGAACTCCGCTTAGCGGGAGGGCCCCACGAGCAGTACTTC. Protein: CASSASELRLAGGPHEQYF.